One sample yielded the 9 T cell receptor beta chains listed below, sequenced in a study of shared clonotypes between healthy human individuals. Clones were sequenced by immunoSEQ multiplex PCR, and TCRdb holds only the in-frame ones, with some missing. This sample yields about 670,000 clones, of which around 72% are seen a single time; roughly 1.8% belongs to the top ten. Sequencing used memory CD4+ T cells sorted from blood. Described subset: CD45RA-negative fraction. The receptors here all came from a woman in her twenties or thirties in good health.

This clone was observed a handful of times. The chain has TRBV5-1 and TRBJ2-1; 10 nucleotides match TRBD2. CDR1 SGHRS and CDR2 YFSETQ come from the germline V gene. V was clipped by 1 base and J by 8 bases; unmatched bases: 9. The CDR3 spans 16 residues. The DNA for the CDR3 is TGCGCCAGCAGCTTGCAGGCTAGCGGGAGAGTCGATGAGCAGTTCTTC. The encoded protein is CASSLQASGRVDEQFF.

This chain links TRBV7-8 with TRBJ2-3; 9 positions agree with TRBD1. The germline V gene encodes CDR1 SGHVS and CDR2 FQNEAQ. This CDR3 region has 15 residues. Unmatched junction bases numbered 3, after V lost 1 base and J lost 4 bases. DNA of the CDR3: TGTGCCAGCAGCTTAGGGACAGGGGCCCCAGATACGCAGTATTTT. Residues: CASSLGTGAPDTQYF.

This clone was detected only a few times. Other nucleotide sequences in the sample specify the same CDR3. The V and J genes are TRBV14 and TRBJ2-1; 7 bases line up with TRBD2. The CDR3 spans 16 residues. With V trimmed by 1 base and J by 1 base, 4 bases remained unmatched. Germline V gives CDR1 SGHDN, CDR2 FVKESK. The CDR3, as DNA: TGTGCCAGCAGCCAAGTTGGCGGGAGTTCCTACAATGAGCAGTTCTTC. Protein: CASSQVGGSSYNEQFF.

V and J are TRBV10-3 and TRBJ1-3; a possible D gene is TRBD1 (5 bases). CDR1 is ENHRY and CDR2 is SYGVKD in the germline V gene. V was cut by 2 bases and J by 3 bases, with 8 bases left in between. There are 14 residues in the CDR3. CDR3 sequence: CAISERTSGNTIYF. The DNA of the CDR3 is TGTGCCATCAGTGAGAGGACAAGTGGAAACACCATATATTTT.

The rearrangement links TRBV19 to TRBJ2-5; 8 bases match TRBD1. V dropped 6 bases and J dropped 2; count of bases not matched to a gene: 2. The CDR3 totals 13 residues. Germline CDR1 and CDR2: LNHDA and SQIVND (reference sequence). The CDR3 reads CASSQGAQETQYF. The DNA for the CDR3 is TGTGCCAGTAGCCAGGGGGCTCAAGAGACCCAGTACTTC. Based on the CDR3 plus reference TRBV19 and TRBJ2-5, the full variable domain is DGGITQSPKYLFRKEGQNVTLSCEQNLNHDAMYWYRQDPGQGLRLIYYSQIVNDFQKGDIAEGYSVSREKKESFPLTVTSAQKNPTAFYLCASSQGAQETQYFGPGTRLLVL.

J is TRBJ2-7 and V is TRBV5-5, with 7 nucleotides matching TRBD1. This CDR3 spans 15 amino acids. From germline, CDR1 is SGHKS and CDR2 YYEKEE (reference sequence). The J segment lost 0 bases and the V segment lost 0 bases, leaving 3 bases of the junction unmatched. The CDR3 nucleotides read TGTGCCAGCAGCTTGGGAGGGGGCCCCTCCTACGAGCAGTACTTC. Amino acids: CASSLGGGPSYEQYF. Together with reference TRBV5-5 and TRBJ2-7, the CDR3 gives the full variable domain: DAGVTQSPTHLIKTRGQQVTLRCSPISGHKSVSWYQQVLGQGPQFIFQYYEKEERGRGNFPDRFSARQFPNYSSELNVNALLLGDSALYLCASSLGGGPSYEQYFGPGTRLTVT.

The CDR3 DNA reads TGTGCCAGCAGCCAAGATCGCTCCGTCGCTAATGAAAAACTGTTTTTT. Translated, it gives CASSQDRSVANEKLFF. The rearrangement links TRBV14 to TRBJ1-4; no reliable D call. Germline assignment: CDR1 SGHDN and CDR2 FVKESK. Trimming removed 0 bases from V and 3 bases from J, with 11 bases in between. This CDR3 region has 16 residues.

This clone was counted once. The genes are TRBV18 and TRBJ1-5, with TRBD1 as a possible D gene (5 bases). Germline V CDR1 and CDR2: KGHSH, LQKENI. The CDR3 consists of 13 residues. The V and J ends lost 6 bases and 5 bases respectively, with 11 bases between them. The CDR3 DNA reads as TGTGCCAGCTCGCTGGAAGGGGATCAGCCCCAGCATTTT. It yields the protein CASSLEGDQPQHF.

The chain is built from TRBV28 and TRBJ2-1, with D possibly being TRBD1 (6 bases). CDR3 length: 15 amino acids. V was pared by 1 base and J by 2 bases, with 9 bases between. Germline V CDR1 and CDR2: MDHEN, SYDVKM. CDR3 region: CASSLSGVTYNEQFF. CDR3 nucleotide sequence: TGTGCCAGCAGTTTATCAGGGGTAACCTACAATGAGCAGTTCTTC.